This TCR beta chain was sequenced in a study of T-cell memory formation after mild COVID-19. Study-wide context: Largely donor-specific sequence clusters came from a couple of donors.

There are 16 residues in the CDR3. The J segment lost 6 bases and the V segment lost 5 bases, leaving 11 bases of the junction unmatched. CDR1 MNHEY and CDR2 SVGEGT come from the germline V gene. TCRdb called the 5' RACE reads again in MiXCR, with one record for every CDR3 protein. The sample has around 300,000 distinct CDR3 sequences; roughly an eighth are singletons. Specimen: PBMCs or a T cell subset sorted from them (not recorded which). The sequence was obtained from a man between 18 and 35 years old who had mild COVID-19 (a few samples of this study predate the infection). Cell type and time point are not known. The gene calls are TRBV6-2 or TRBV6-3 and TRBJ2-2; 8 bases agree with TRBD1. The CDR3 spells CASSRRTGTRAGELFF. CDR3 sequence (DNA): TGTGCCAGCAGTCGGCGGACAGGGACCAGGGCCGGGGAGCTGTTTTTT.